The rows below give T cell receptor beta chains drawn from one sample of a study of shared T cell receptors in the human thymus. Sequencing used immunoSEQ multiplex PCR; TCRdb keeps in-frame clones, though not all of them. The sample lists 600,000 to 900,000 clones; 80% to 90% were seen once. The same specimen was also included in a second study, on human thymus T cells.

Input material: thymocytes. These receptor sequences come from a girl under three years old with a congenital heart defect. Both conserved end residues are part of each CDR3. A D gene is named only where the DNA matches it firmly. Size tells how often a clone was seen (once, few, many) or the class of an expanded clone, and some rows leave it out.

J: TRBJ2-3
D: TRBD2
size: few
V: TRBV18
CDR3: CASSPGAGGPIPTDTQYF
DNA: TGTGCCAGCTCACCAGGGGCGGGGGGACCGATCCCGACAGATACGCAGTATTTT

J: TRBJ2-7
D: TRBD1
size: few
V: TRBV2
CDR3: CASSGQGYEQYF
DNA: TGTGCCAGCAGCGGACAGGGGTACGAGCAGTACTTC

J: TRBJ1-2
D: NA
size: NA
V: TRBV6-5
CDR3: CASRPSWGLAYGYTF
DNA: TGTGCCAGCAGGCCTTCCTGGGGCCTGGCCTATGGCTACACCTTC

J: TRBJ1-3
D: TRBD1
size: NA
V: TRBV4-1
CDR3: CASSLRGLSGNTIYF
DNA: TGCGCCAGCAGCCTCAGGGGGCTGTCTGGAAACACCATATATTTT

J: TRBJ1-6
D: TRBD1
size: NA
V: TRBV6-4
CDR3: CASSDSRQGQGEISYNSPLHF
DNA: TGTGCCAGCAGTGACTCACGTCAGGGACAGGGAGAAATCTCCTATAATTCACCCCTCCACTTT

J: TRBJ1-6
D: NA
size: NA
V: TRBV5-5
CDR3: CASSLFDHVGTYNSPLHF
DNA: TGTGCCAGCAGCTTGTTTGATCATGTCGGGACTTATAATTCACCCCTCCACTTT

J: TRBJ1-6
D: TRBD1
size: NA
V: TRBV10-3
CDR3: CAISSTGSPLHF
DNA: TGTGCCATCAGTTCGACAGGGTCACCCCTCCACTTT

J: TRBJ2-1
D: NA
size: NA
V: TRBV13
CDR3: CATLGGKHNEQFF
DNA: TGTGCGACCCTAGGCGGGAAACACAATGAGCAGTTCTTC

J: TRBJ1-1
D: NA
size: NA
V: TRBV5-5
CDR3: CASALKGGGGTEAFF
DNA: TGTGCCAGCGCACTAAAGGGGGGGGGAGGGACTGAAGCTTTCTTT

J: TRBJ1-3
D: NA
size: once
V: TRBV4-1
CDR3: CASSQVPGIIIHLSGNTIYF
DNA: TGCGCCAGCAGCCAGGTCCCCGGGATTATTATACATCTCTCTGGAAACACCATATATTTT

J: TRBJ1-1
D: TRBD1
size: NA
V: TRBV6-9
CDR3: CATTRTGWNTEAFF
DNA: TGTGCCACCACTAGGACAGGATGGAACACTGAAGCTTTCTTT

J: TRBJ1-2
D: NA
size: NA
V: TRBV7-2
CDR3: CASSLAPIFSNYGYTF
DNA: TGTGCCAGCAGCTTAGCGCCTATCTTCTCTAACTATGGCTACACCTTC

J: TRBJ2-7
D: TRBD2
size: NA
V: TRBV7-6
CDR3: CASEPWGGGGEQYF
DNA: TGTGCCAGCGAGCCTTGGGGGGGAGGTGGCGAGCAGTACTTC

J: TRBJ2-7
D: TRBD1
size: NA
V: TRBV5-8
CDR3: CASSSGQEPYEQYF
DNA: TGTGCCAGCAGCTCAGGACAGGAGCCTTACGAGCAGTACTTC

J: TRBJ1-5
D: NA
size: NA
V: TRBV6-1
CDR3: CASGSWAKSNQPQHF
DNA: TGTGCCAGCGGGAGTTGGGCGAAAAGCAATCAGCCCCAGCATTTT

J: TRBJ2-1
D: TRBD1
size: NA
V: TRBV5-6
CDR3: CASSSGQGYNEQFF
DNA: TGTGCCAGCAGCTCGGGACAGGGATACAATGAGCAGTTCTTC

J: TRBJ1-2
D: NA
size: NA
V: TRBV6-5
CDR3: CASSRSVYYGYTF
DNA: TGTGCCAGCAGCCGTTCCGTGTACTATGGCTACACCTTC

J: TRBJ2-1
D: NA
size: NA
V: TRBV5-1
CDR3: CASSPRDKSGRRYNEQFF
DNA: TGCGCCAGCAGCCCACGCGACAAGTCTGGGAGACGTTACAATGAGCAGTTCTTC

J: TRBJ1-6
D: NA
size: NA
V: TRBV27
CDR3: CASSSGAQSNSPLHF
DNA: TGTGCCAGCAGTTCAGGGGCTCAATCGAATTCACCCCTCCACTTT

J: TRBJ2-7
D: NA
size: NA
V: TRBV18
CDR3: CASSPYSGQSSYEQYF
DNA: TGTGCCAGCTCACCATATTCAGGACAGAGCTCCTACGAGCAGTACTTC

J: TRBJ2-1
D: TRBD2
size: NA
V: TRBV4-3
CDR3: CASSQARLAGDTSSYNEQFF
DNA: TGCGCCAGCAGCCAAGCGCGACTAGCGGGGGACACGAGCTCCTACAATGAGCAGTTCTTC

J: TRBJ1-1
D: TRBD1
size: once
V: TRBV6-1
CDR3: CASSGGQGGTEAFF
DNA: TGTGCCAGCAGTGGAGGACAGGGCGGAACTGAAGCTTTCTTT

J: TRBJ1-5
D: NA
size: NA
V: TRBV4-1
CDR3: CASSQEPYVGRGQPQHF
DNA: TGCGCCAGCAGCCAAGAGCCATATGTAGGTAGGGGTCAGCCCCAGCATTTT

J: TRBJ2-5
D: TRBD2
size: NA
V: TRBV7-9
CDR3: CASSCKRGGIQETQYF
DNA: TGTGCCAGCAGCTGTAAGCGGGGGGGGATCCAAGAGACCCAGTACTTC

J: TRBJ1-3
D: NA
size: NA
V: TRBV4-3
CDR3: CASSQEVLQGAGNTIYF
DNA: TGCGCCAGCAGCCAAGAAGTTCTACAGGGCGCTGGAAACACCATATATTTT

J: TRBJ2-3
D: NA
size: NA
V: TRBV28
CDR3: CASSTPGTSDTDTQYF
DNA: TGTGCCAGCAGTACCCCCGGGACTTCTGACACAGATACGCAGTATTTT

J: TRBJ2-3
D: NA
size: NA
V: TRBV11-2
CDR3: CASSFRGADTQYF
DNA: TGTGCCAGCAGCTTCAGGGGGGCAGATACGCAGTATTTT

J: TRBJ2-6
D: NA
size: NA
V: TRBV19
CDR3: CASSIPGDGANVLTF
DNA: TGTGCCAGTAGTATACCGGGGGATGGGGCCAACGTCCTGACTTTC

J: TRBJ1-2
D: NA
size: NA
V: TRBV7-9
CDR3: CASSPYRPYGGYTF
DNA: TGTGCCAGCAGCCCCTACCGACCCTACGGGGGCTACACCTTC